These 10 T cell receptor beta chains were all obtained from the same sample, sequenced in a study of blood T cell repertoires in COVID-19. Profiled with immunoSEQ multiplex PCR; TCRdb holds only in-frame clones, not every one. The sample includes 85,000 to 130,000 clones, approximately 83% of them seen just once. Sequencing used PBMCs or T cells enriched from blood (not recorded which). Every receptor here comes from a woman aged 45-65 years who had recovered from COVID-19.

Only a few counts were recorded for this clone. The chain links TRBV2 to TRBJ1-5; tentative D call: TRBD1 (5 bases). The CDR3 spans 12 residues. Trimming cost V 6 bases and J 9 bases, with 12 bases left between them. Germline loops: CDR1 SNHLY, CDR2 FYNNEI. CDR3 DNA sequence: TGTGCCAGCAGGGAGCGGGGGTCGCCCCAGCATTTT. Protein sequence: CASRERGSPQHF.

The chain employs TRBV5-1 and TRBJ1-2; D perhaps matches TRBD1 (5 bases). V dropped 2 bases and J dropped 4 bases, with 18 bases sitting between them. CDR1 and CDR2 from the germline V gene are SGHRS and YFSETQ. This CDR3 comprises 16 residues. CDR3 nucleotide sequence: TGCGCCAGCAGCTTCTCGTCTCCAGGAGGGGCCTATGGCTACACCTTC. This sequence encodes CASSFSSPGGAYGYTF.

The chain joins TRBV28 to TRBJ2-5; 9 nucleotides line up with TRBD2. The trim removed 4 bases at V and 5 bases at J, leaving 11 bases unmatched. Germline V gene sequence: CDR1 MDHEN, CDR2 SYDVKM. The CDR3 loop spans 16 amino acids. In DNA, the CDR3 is TGTGCCAGCAGTTCCCCCACAGCGGGGGGCCGGGAGACCCAGTACTTC. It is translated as CASSSPTAGGRETQYF.

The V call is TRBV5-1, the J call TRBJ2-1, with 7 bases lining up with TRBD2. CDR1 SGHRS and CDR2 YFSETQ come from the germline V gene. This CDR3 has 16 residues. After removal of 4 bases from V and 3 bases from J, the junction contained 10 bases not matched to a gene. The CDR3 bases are TGCGCCAGCAGCCCCCCGGAGGGAGGGAGCTACAATGAGCAGTTCTTC. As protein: CASSPPEGGSYNEQFF. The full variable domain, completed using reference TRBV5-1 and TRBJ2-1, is KAGVTQTPRYLIKTRGQQVTLSCSPISGHRSVSWYQQTPGQGLQFLFEYFSETQRNKGNFPGRFSGRQFSNSRSEMNVSTLELGDSALYLCASSPPEGGSYNEQFFGPGTRLTVL.

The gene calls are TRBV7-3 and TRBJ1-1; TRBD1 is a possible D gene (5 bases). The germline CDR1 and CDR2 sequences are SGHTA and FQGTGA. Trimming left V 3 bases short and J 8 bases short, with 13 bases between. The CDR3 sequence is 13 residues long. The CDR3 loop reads CASSFGLGREAFF. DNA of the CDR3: TGTGCCAGCAGCTTTGGGTTGGGGCGAGAAGCTTTCTTT.

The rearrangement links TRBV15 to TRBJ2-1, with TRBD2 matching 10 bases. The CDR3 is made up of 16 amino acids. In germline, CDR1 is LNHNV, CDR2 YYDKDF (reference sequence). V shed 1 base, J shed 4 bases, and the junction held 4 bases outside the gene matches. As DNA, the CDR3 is TGTGCCACCAGCAGAGTCGGACTAGCGGCGTACAATGAGCAGTTCTTC. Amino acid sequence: CATSRVGLAAYNEQFF. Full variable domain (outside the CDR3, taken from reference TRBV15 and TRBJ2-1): DAMVIQNPRYQVTQFGKPVTLSCSQTLNHNVMYWYQQKSSQAPKLLFHYYDKDFNNEADTPDNFQSRRPNTSFCFLDIRSPGLGDTAMYLCATSRVGLAAYNEQFFGPGTRLTVL.

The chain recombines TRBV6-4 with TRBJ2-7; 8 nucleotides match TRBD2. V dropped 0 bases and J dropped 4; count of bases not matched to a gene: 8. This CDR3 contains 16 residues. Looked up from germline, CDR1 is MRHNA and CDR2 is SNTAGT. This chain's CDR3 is CASSDSGRLAGYEQYF. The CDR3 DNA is TGTGCCAGCAGTGACTCGGGGAGGCTAGCGGGTTACGAGCAGTACTTC.

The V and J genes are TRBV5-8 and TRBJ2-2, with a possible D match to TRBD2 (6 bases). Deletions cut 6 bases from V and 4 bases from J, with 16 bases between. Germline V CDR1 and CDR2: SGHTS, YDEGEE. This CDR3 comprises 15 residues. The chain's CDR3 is CASTLEGRGTGELFF. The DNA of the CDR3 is TGTGCCAGCACCCTGGAGGGTAGAGGCACCGGGGAGCTGTTTTTT.

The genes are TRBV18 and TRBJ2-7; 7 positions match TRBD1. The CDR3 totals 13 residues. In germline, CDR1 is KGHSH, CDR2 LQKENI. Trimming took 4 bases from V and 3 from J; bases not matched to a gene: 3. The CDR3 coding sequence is TGTGCCAGCTCACAGGGGGCTGGCTACGAGCAGTACTTC. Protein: CASSQGAGYEQYF.

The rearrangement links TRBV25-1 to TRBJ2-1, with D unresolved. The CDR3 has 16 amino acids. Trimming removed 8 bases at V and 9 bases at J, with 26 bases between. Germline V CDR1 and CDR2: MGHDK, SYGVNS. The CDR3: CASPKTVVVSFCEQFF. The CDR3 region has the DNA TGTGCCAGCCCTAAAACCGTAGTGGTTTCGTTTTGTGAGCAGTTCTTC.